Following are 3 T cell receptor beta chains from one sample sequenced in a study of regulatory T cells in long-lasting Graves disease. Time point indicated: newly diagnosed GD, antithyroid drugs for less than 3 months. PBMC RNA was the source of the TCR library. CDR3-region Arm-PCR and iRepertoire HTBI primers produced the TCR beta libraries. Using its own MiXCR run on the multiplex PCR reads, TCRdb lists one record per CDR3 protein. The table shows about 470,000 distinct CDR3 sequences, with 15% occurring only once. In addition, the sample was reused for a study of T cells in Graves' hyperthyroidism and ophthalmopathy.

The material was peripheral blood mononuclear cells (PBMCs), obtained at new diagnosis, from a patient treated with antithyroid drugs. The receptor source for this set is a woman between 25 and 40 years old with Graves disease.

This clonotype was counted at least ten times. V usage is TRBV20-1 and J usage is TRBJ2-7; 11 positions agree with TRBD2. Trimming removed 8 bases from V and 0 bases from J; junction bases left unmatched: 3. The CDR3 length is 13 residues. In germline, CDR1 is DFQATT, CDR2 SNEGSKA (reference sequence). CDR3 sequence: CSSTSGASYEQYF. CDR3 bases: TGCAGTTCGACTAGCGGGGCCTCCTACGAGCAGTACTTC.

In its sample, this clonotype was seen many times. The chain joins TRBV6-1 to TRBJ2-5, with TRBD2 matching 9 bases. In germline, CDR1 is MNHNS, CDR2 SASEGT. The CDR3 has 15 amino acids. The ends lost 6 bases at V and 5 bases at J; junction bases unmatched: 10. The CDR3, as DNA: TGTGCCAGCAGACTAGCGGGTGGAAGGTGGGAGACCCAGTACTTC. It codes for CASRLAGGRWETQYF.

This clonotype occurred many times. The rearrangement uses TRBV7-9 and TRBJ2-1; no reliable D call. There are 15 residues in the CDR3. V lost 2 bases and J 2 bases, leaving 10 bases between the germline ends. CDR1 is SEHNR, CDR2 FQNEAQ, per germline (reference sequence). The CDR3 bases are TGTGCCAGCAGCTTAAGAAGGACCGCCTACAATGAGCAGTTCTTC. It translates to CASSLRRTAYNEQFF.